Listed below are T cell receptor beta chains from one sample, sequenced in a study of T cell responses to AZD1222 COVID-19 vaccine. Produced via immunoSEQ multiplex PCR; TCRdb's table is partial and in-frame only. The sample records 180,000 or so clones, 92% being singletons. This material consisted of peripheral blood, taken 28 days after the second AZD1222 dose. Receptors originate from an adult who received the AZD1222 COVID-19 vaccine. CDR3s include the opening cysteine and the closing phenylalanine or tryptophan. Each record gives: J gene, clone size, D gene, V gene, CDR3 length, CDR3 DNA, CDR3 protein. A D gene is named only where the DNA matches it firmly. Clone size is not always given. Where it is, it says once, few, many or a class for expanded clones.

TRBJ1-4 | . | . | TRBV4-1 | 13 | TGCGCCAGCAGCCAACCACAAGGAGAAAAACTGTTTTTT | CASSQPQGEKLFF
TRBJ1-1 | . | TRBD1 | TRBV6-4 | 14 | TGTGCCAGCAGTGACGGGCAGGGGGCTAGTGAAGCTTTCTTT | CASSDGQGASEAFF
TRBJ2-7 | . | . | TRBV5-5 | 16 | TGTGCCAGCAGCTTGGAACCCGCAGTTAGCTCCTACGAGCAGTACTTC | CASSLEPAVSSYEQYF
TRBJ2-3 | . | TRBD2 | TRBV10-3 | 15 | TGTGCCATCAGTGAGTCGATGGCTAGCGGGGGGTCGGGGTATTTT | CAISESMASGGSGYF
TRBJ1-6 | . | TRBD1 | TRBV19 | 14 | TGTGCCGCCCAAGACAGGGGCTATAATTCACCCCTCCACTTT | CAAQDRGYNSPLHF
TRBJ1-4 | . | . | TRBV19 | 12 | TGTGCCAGTAGTATACGGCTAGAAAAACTGTTTTTT | CASSIRLEKLFF
TRBJ2-7 | . | . | TRBV6-1 | 14 | TGTGCCAGCAGTGACGGACTGCACTCCTACGAGCAGTACTTC | CASSDGLHSYEQYF
TRBJ2-7 | . | . | TRBV2 | 14 | TGTGCCAGCAGTGAGAGGACTCGGGTCCACGAGCAGTACTTC | CASSERTRVHEQYF
TRBJ2-2 | . | . | TRBV10-2 | 14 | TGCGCCAGCAGTCTGGCTACTCACACCGGGGAGCTGTTTTTT | CASSLATHTGELFF
TRBJ1-4 | . | TRBD1 | TRBV6-5 | 15 | TGTGCCAGCAGTCAGGGACAGGGGGCGCGGGAAAAACTGTTTTTT | CASSQGQGAREKLFF
TRBJ1-2 | . | . | TRBV7-9 | 14 | TGTGCCAGCAGCTCGAGCGGGGTGAACTATGGCTACACCTTC | CASSSSGVNYGYTF
TRBJ2-7 | . | . | TRBV7-9 | 16 | TGTGCCAGCAGCCGTTTTACGAGGGATCTTGCCTACGAGCAGTACTTC | CASSRFTRDLAYEQYF
TRBJ1-1 | . | . | TRBV28 | 15 | TGTGCCAGCAGTTCCCCGGGGAGGGGGAGCACTGAAGCTTTCTTT | CASSSPGRGSTEAFF
TRBJ1-5 | . | TRBD1 | TRBV24-1 | 15 | TGTGCCACCAGTGGTACAGGGGGCAGCAATCAGCCCCAGCATTTT | CATSGTGGSNQPQHF
TRBJ2-1 | . | TRBD2 | TRBV4-1 | 11 | TGCGCCAGCAGCGGCGGGGGGGAGCAGTTCTTC | CASSGGGEQFF
TRBJ2-1 | . | TRBD2 | TRBV6-2/TRBV6-3 | 17 | TGTGCCAGCAGTCTCCGGGGGACTAGCGGGAGGGTGGATGAGCAGTTCTTC | CASSLRGTSGRVDEQFF
TRBJ1-3 | . | TRBD1 | TRBV2 | 17 | TGTGCCAGCAGTGAACCCCGACAGGGAGGATCGGGAAACACCATATATTTT | CASSEPRQGGSGNTIYF
TRBJ1-1 | . | . | TRBV3-1/TRBV3-2 | 17 | TGTGCCAGCAGCCAAGATCGCGAGGCCCTTATGAACACTGAAGCTTTCTTT | CASSQDREALMNTEAFF
TRBJ2-3 | . | TRBD2 | TRBV5-8 | 16 | TGTGCCAGCAGCCCCCTGGGCGCGGGAGGGACAGATACGCAGTATTTT | CASSPLGAGGTDTQYF
TRBJ1-6 | . | TRBD1 | TRBV30 | 15 | TGTGCCTGGAGTGTTATCGACAGGGGCCCTTCACCCCTCCACTTT | CAWSVIDRGPSPLHF
TRBJ2-7 | . | TRBD2 | TRBV4-1 | 16 | TGCGCCAGCAGCCACGTCCGAGCGGGGCCCTCCTACGAGCAGTACTTC | CASSHVRAGPSYEQYF
TRBJ2-7 | . | . | TRBV20-1 | 15 | TGCAGTGCCAGTCCGGGGGCCTCAAGCTCCTACGAGCAGTACTTC | CSASPGASSSYEQYF
TRBJ1-2 | . | . | TRBV20-1 | 10 | TGCAGTGCTGGGAGGGGGGGCTACACCTTC | CSAGRGGYTF
TRBJ1-1 | . | . | TRBV29-1 | 13 | TGCAGCGTTGCATTTCCCGGGAACACTGAAGCTTTCTTT | CSVAFPGNTEAFF
TRBJ2-1 | . | . | TRBV28 | 11 | TGTGCCAGCAGTTTAAGGGTTGAGCAGTTCTTC | CASSLRVEQFF
TRBJ1-4 | . | TRBD1 | TRBV24-1 | 14 | TGTGCCACCAGTGACCCGGGACAGGCGGAAAAACTGTTTTTT | CATSDPGQAEKLFF
TRBJ1-6 | few | . | TRBV2 | 14 | TGTGCCAGCATTGGTGGGACGGGGAATTCACCCCTCCACTTT | CASIGGTGNSPLHF
TRBJ2-7 | once | . | TRBV27 | 16 | TGTGCCAGCAGTTTCCGTGCGGGTCGGAGCCCCTACGAGCAGTACTTC | CASSFRAGRSPYEQYF
TRBJ2-1 | . | TRBD1 | TRBV6-2/TRBV6-3 | 16 | TGTGCCAGCAGTGGACGACAGGGGCACTCCTACAATGAGCAGTTCTTC | CASSGRQGHSYNEQFF
TRBJ1-2 | once | TRBD1 | TRBV11-2 | 16 | TGTGCCAGCAGCATTAGAGCCAGACAGGGGGCCGCTGGCTACACCTTC | CASSIRARQGAAGYTF
TRBJ1-1 | . | . | TRBV9 | 15 | TGTGCCAGCAGCCCACAAGCAGGGGCTGGCACTGAAGCTTTCTTT | CASSPQAGAGTEAFF
TRBJ2-7 | . | . | TRBV18 | 17 | TGTGCCAGCTCACCACCAAGAATCGGGGGTAACTCCTACGAGCAGTACTTC | CASSPPRIGGNSYEQYF
TRBJ2-1 | . | TRBD2 | TRBV2 | 19 | TGTGCCAGCAGTGCCGGGACTAGCGGGGGGGCCGCCTCCTACAATGAGCAGTTCTTC | CASSAGTSGGAASYNEQFF
TRBJ2-5 | . | . | TRBV6-6 | 14 | TGTGCCAGCAGGGACCTAAGGAACCAAGAGACCCAGTACTTC | CASRDLRNQETQYF
TRBJ2-5 | . | TRBD2 | TRBV7-6 | 16 | TGTGCCAGCAGCCCACGGACTAGCGGGAGTAGGGAGACCCAGTACTTC | CASSPRTSGSRETQYF
TRBJ1-5 | . | . | TRBV6-5 | 16 | TGTGCCAGCAGTTACGACTCACCCTTGGGAAATCAGCCCCAGCATTTT | CASSYDSPLGNQPQHF
TRBJ2-7 | . | . | TRBV5-6 | 13 | TGTGCCAGCAACCCGTCCTCCTCCTACGAGCAGTACTTC | CASNPSSSYEQYF
TRBJ2-5 | . | TRBD2 | TRBV27 | 16 | TGTGCCAGCAGTTTTACTAGCGGGGGCGTGGGGGAGACCCAGTACTTC | CASSFTSGGVGETQYF
TRBJ1-2 | . | . | TRBV23-1 | 13 | TGCGCCAGCAGTCAAAGGAACAACTATGGCTACACCTTC | CASSQRNNYGYTF
TRBJ2-5 | . | TRBD2 | TRBV18 | 15 | TGTGCCAGCTCACCACGGACTAGCGGGGGAGAGACCCAGTACTTC | CASSPRTSGGETQYF
TRBJ1-1 | once | . | TRBV4-1 | 15 | TGCGCCAGCAGGGTAGAAGGACAGATGAACACTGAAGCTTTCTTT | CASRVEGQMNTEAFF
TRBJ2-2 | . | . | TRBV7-2 | 15 | TGTGCCAGCAGCCTCGGGACTGCTGGGACCGGGGAGCTGTTTTTT | CASSLGTAGTGELFF
TRBJ1-3 | . | . | TRBV28 | 15 | TGTGCCAGCCGGAGGACAACATCCTCTGGAAACACCATATATTTT | CASRRTTSSGNTIYF
TRBJ2-2 | . | . | TRBV15 | 14 | TGTGCCACCAGCAGAGATGGGGGCACCGGGGAGCTGTTTTTT | CATSRDGGTGELFF
TRBJ2-2 | . | . | TRBV15 | 14 | TGTGCCACCGGAGAAGCTCTCCGGAGAGCGGAGCTGTTTTTT | CATGEALRRAELFF
TRBJ1-1 | . | . | TRBV6-4 | 15 | TGTGCCAGCAGTGACGGAGGGAGTGCGGACACTGAAGCTTTCTTT | CASSDGGSADTEAFF
TRBJ2-3 | . | . | TRBV15 | 17 | TGTGCCACCAGCAGAGATCTCAAAATGATTAGCACAGATACGCAGTATTTT | CATSRDLKMISTDTQYF
TRBJ1-4 | . | . | TRBV19 | 13 | TGTGCCAGTGTGGGGGCCACTAATGAAAAACTGTTTTTT | CASVGATNEKLFF
TRBJ1-2 | . | . | TRBV6-5 | 12 | TGTGCCAGCAGTTATCTAGAGGATGGCTACACCTTC | CASSYLEDGYTF
TRBJ1-1 | . | . | TRBV30 | 11 | TGTGCCTGGATCCCCCCCTTGGAAGCTTTCTTT | CAWIPPLEAFF
TRBJ1-2 | . | . | TRBV30 | 15 | TGTGCCTGGAGTACCCGGGACGGATCGCCGAAGGGCTACACCTTC | CAWSTRDGSPKGYTF
TRBJ1-1 | . | . | TRBV10-3 | 16 | TGTGCCATCAGTGGCGGGCAGGCGGGAGGGAACACTGAAGCTTTCTTT | CAISGGQAGGNTEAFF
TRBJ1-4 | . | . | TRBV11-2 | 14 | TGTGCCAGCAGCACAGTATCATCTAATGAAAAACTGTTTTTT | CASSTVSSNEKLFF
TRBJ1-2 | . | . | TRBV28 | 13 | TGTGCCAGCACCCCGGGGGGGCGGGGTGGCTACACCTTC | CASTPGGRGGYTF
TRBJ2-7 | . | TRBD2 | TRBV18 | 19 | TGTGCCAGCTCACCCCTCCAGACCGGGACTAGCGGGGCCAAGCACGAGCAGTACTTC | CASSPLQTGTSGAKHEQYF